Below, 2 T cell receptor beta chains from the same sample are listed, as sequenced in a study of cytomegalovirus exposure and HLA in healthy donors. PCR primers comprised 60 Vbeta and 13 Jbeta primers. Method: immunoSEQ multiplex PCR; TCRdb's copy keeps in-frame clones and lacks some. The sample consists of about 190,000 clones, 80% of them appearing once. The sequencing input was PBMCs. These receptors were obtained from a boy aged 5-17 years in good health and CMV-seronegative.

This chain joins TRBV7-3 and TRBJ2-3; TRBD2 aligns across 11 bases. Germline V gene sequence: CDR1 SGHTA, CDR2 FQGTGA. Losses at the gene ends were 5 bases for V and 7 bases for J; bases not matched to a gene: 8. This CDR3 spans 15 amino acids. CDR3 loop: CASSLLAGDVNTQYF. CDR3 in DNA: TGTGCCAGCAGCCTACTAGCGGGAGATGTAAATACGCAGTATTTT.

The CDR3 loop is CASSPTGQAETQYF. Written as DNA, the CDR3 is TGTGCCAGTAGCCCGACAGGGCAGGCAGAGACCCAGTACTTC. This chain uses TRBV19 with TRBJ2-5; 7 bases are a match to TRBD1. Germline CDR1 reads LNHDA; CDR2 reads SQIVND (reference sequence). V dropped 6 bases and J dropped 4; count of bases not matched to a gene: 8. The CDR3 is 14 amino acids.